This T cell receptor (beta chain) was documented in a study of shared clonotypes between healthy human individuals. Overall study findings and caveats: Clonotypes which were not shared had lower generation probabilities than clonotypes that all four donors shared.

This clone was seen more than once but under ten times. The target antigen is unknown. Healthy adults negative for HIV, lacking recent acute infections or vaccinations, served as donors. Sequencing was performed with immunoSEQ multiplex PCR; in TCRdb, only in-frame clones are kept and a portion is missing. Among millions of clones, over 90% were seen once, and the ten largest hold 0.39%. The CDR3 sequence is 13 residues long. Trimming shortened V by 1 base and J by 7 bases, and 8 bases separated the two germline ends. Germline V lookup: CDR1 SGHTA, CDR2 FQGNSA. Source material: naive CD4+ T cells from PBMCs. The subset: CD45RA+ positively selected. This rearrangement joins TRBV7-2 to TRBJ1-5; D is uncertain. The receptor was derived from a young man in good health. Some clones in this sample may be carry-over from other donors' samples. As DNA, the CDR3 is TGTGCCAGCAGCTTAGAGCCTCGGCAGCCCCAGCATTTT. Amino acids: CASSLEPRQPQHF.